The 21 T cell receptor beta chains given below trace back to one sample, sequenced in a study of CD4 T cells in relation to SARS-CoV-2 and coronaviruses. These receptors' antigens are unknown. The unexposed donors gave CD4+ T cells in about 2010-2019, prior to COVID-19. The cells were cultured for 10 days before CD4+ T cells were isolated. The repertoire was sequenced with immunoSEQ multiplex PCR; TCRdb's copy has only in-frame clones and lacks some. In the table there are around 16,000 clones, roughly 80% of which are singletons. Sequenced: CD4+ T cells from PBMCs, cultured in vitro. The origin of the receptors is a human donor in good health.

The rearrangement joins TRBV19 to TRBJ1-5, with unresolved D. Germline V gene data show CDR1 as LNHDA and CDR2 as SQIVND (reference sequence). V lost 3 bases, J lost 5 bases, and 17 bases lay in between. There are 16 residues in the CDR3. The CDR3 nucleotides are TGTGCCAGTAGTATGGATAACGAAGCAAGGTATCAGCCCCAGCATTTT. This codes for CASSMDNEARYQPQHF.

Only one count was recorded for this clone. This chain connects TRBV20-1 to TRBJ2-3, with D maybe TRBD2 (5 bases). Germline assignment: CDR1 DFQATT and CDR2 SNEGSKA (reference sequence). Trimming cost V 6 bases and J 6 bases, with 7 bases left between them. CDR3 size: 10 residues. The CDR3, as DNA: TGCAGTGCAGACTACGATACGCAGTATTTT. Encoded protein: CSADYDTQYF.

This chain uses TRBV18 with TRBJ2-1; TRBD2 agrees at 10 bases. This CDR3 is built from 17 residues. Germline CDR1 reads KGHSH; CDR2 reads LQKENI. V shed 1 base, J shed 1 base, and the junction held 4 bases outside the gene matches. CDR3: CASSPRLAGESYNEQFF. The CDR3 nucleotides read TGTGCCAGCTCACCACGGCTAGCGGGAGAGTCCTACAATGAGCAGTTCTTC.

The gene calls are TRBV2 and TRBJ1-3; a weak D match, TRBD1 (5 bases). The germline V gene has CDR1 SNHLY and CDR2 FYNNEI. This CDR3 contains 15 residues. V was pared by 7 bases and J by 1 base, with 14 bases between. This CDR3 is CASTANTGSGNTIYF. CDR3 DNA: TGTGCCAGCACTGCCAATACAGGTTCTGGAAACACCATATATTTT.

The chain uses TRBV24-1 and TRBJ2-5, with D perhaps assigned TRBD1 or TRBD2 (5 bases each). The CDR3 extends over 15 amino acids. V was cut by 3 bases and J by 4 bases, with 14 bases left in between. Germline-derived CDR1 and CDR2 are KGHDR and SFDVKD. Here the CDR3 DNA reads TGTGCCACCAGTGATACCTACGGGGCCGGAGAGACCCAGTACTTC. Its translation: CATSDTYGAGETQYF.

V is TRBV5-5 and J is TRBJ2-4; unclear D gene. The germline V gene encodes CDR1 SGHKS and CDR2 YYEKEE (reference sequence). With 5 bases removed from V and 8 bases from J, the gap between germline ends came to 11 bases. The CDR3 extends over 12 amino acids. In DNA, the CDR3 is TGTGCCAGCAGTCCGACGAGCGACATTCAGTACTTC. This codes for CASSPTSDIQYF.

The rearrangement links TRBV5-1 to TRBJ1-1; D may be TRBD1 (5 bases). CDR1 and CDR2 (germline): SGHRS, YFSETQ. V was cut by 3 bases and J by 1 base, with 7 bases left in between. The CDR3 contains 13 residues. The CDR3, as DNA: TGCGCCAGCAGCTCAGGGCCGAACACTGAAGCTTTCTTT. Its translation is CASSSGPNTEAFF. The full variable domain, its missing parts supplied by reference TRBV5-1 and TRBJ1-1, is KAGVTQTPRYLIKTRGQQVTLSCSPISGHRSVSWYQQTPGQGLQFLFEYFSETQRNKGNFPGRFSGRQFSNSRSEMNVSTLELGDSALYLCASSSGPNTEAFFGQGTRLTVV.

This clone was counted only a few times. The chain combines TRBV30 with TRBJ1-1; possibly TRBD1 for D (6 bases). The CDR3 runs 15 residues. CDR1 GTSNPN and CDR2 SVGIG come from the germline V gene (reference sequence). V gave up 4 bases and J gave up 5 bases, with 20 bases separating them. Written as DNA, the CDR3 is TGTGCCTGGATCTCTGGGGGGCGAAGTTATACTGAAGCTTTCTTT. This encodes CAWISGGRSYTEAFF. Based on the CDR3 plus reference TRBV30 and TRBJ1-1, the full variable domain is SQTIHQWPATLVQPVGSPLSLECTVEGTSNPNLYWYRQAAGRGLQLLFYSVGIGQISSEVPQNLSASRPQDRQFILSSKKLLLSDSGFYLCAWISGGRSYTEAFFGQGTRLTVV.

The CDR3 nucleotides read TGTGCCAGCAGCCCACGGGGGGGACTTCAAGAGACCCAGTACTTC. Its protein product is CASSPRGGLQETQYF. The J gene is TRBJ2-5, the V gene TRBV7-7, with 8 bases fitting TRBD2. This CDR3 spans 15 amino acids. Germline values: CDR1 SSHAT, CDR2 FNYEAQ (reference sequence). With V trimmed by 5 bases and J by 2 bases, 7 bases remained unmatched.

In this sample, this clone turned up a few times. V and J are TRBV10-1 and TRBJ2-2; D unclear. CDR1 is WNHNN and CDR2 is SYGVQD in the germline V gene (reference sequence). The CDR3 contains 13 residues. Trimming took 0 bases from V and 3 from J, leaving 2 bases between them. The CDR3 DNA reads TGCGCCAGCAGTGAGTCGGACACCGGGGAGCTGTTTTTT. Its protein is CASSESDTGELFF.

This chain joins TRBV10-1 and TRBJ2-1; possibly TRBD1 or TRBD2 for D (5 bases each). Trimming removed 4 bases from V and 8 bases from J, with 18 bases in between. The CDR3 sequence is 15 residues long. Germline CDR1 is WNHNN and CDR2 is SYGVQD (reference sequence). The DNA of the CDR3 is TGCGCCAGCAGTGGCCCGGGGCTAGCCGGCCATGAGCAGTTCTTC. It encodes CASSGPGLAGHEQFF.

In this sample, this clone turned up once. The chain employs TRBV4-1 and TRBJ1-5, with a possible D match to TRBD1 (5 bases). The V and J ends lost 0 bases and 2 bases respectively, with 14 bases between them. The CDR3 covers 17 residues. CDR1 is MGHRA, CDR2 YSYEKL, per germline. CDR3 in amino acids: CASSQDLRGEGNQPQHF. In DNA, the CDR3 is TGCGCCAGCAGCCAAGATTTGCGGGGCGAGGGCAATCAGCCCCAGCATTTT.

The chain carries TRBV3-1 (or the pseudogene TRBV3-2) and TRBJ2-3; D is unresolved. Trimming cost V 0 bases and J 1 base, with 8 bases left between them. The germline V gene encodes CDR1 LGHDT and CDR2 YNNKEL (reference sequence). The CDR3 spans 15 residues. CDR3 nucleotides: TGTGCCAGCAGCCAAGAGGGATCCCGCACAGATACGCAGTATTTT. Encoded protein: CASSQEGSRTDTQYF.

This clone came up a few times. The CDR3 sequence is CASSLDQGSSGQYF. CDR3 nucleotide sequence: TGTGCCAGCAGCTTAGATCAAGGTAGTTCAGGGCAGTACTTC. V gene TRBV11-2 combines with J gene TRBJ2-7; D is undetermined. The length of the CDR3 is 14 residues. Germline V gives CDR1 SGHAT, CDR2 FQNNGV. The V end lost 0 bases, the J end lost 9 bases, and 15 bases lay between the germline ends.

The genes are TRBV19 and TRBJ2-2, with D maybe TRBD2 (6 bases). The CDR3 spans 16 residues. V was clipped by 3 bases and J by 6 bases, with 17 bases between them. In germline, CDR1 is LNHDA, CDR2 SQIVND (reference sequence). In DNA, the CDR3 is TGTGCCAGTAGTATCGGAGGGGTAATCGTAGCCGGGGAGCTGTTTTTT. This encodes CASSIGGVIVAGELFF.

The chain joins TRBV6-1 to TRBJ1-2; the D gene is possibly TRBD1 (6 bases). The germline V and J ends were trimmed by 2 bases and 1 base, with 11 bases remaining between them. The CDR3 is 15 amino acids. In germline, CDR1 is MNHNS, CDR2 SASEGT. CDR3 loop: CASSESGVYNYGYTF. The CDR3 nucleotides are TGTGCCAGCAGTGAATCAGGGGTATATAACTATGGCTACACCTTC.

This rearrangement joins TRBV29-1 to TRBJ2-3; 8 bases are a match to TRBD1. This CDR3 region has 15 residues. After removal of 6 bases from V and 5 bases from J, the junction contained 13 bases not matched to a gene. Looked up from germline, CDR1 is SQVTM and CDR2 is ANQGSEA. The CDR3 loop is CSVKLGQGLGDTQYF. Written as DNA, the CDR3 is TGCAGCGTGAAGCTCGGACAGGGATTAGGAGATACGCAGTATTTT.

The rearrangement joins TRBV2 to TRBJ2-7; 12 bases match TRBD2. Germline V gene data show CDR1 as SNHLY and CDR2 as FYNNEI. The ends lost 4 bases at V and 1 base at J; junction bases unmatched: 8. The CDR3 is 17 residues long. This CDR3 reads CASSVWLAGGGSYEQYF. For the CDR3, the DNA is TGTGCCAGCAGTGTGTGGCTAGCGGGAGGGGGGTCCTACGAGCAGTACTTC.

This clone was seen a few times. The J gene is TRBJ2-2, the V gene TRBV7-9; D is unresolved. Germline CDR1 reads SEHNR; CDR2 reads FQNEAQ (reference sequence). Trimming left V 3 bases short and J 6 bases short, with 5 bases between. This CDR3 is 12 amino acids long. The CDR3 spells CASSLSAGELFF. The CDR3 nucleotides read TGTGCCAGCAGCTTGTCTGCCGGGGAGCTGTTTTTT. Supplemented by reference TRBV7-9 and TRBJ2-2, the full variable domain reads DTGVSQNPRHKITKRGQNVTFRCDPISEHNRLYWYRQTLGQGPEFLTYFQNEAQLEKSRLLSDRFSAERPKGSFSTLEIQRTEQGDSAMYLCASSLSAGELFFGEGSRLTVL.

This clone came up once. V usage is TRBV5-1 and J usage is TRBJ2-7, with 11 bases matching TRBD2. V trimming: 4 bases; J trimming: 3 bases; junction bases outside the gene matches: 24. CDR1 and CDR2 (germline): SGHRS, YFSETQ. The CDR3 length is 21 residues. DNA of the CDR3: TGCGCCAGCAGCCCCTTTCCCCCGGGACAGGCCGGGACTAGCGGATTCTACGAGCAGTACTTC. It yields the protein CASSPFPPGQAGTSGFYEQYF.

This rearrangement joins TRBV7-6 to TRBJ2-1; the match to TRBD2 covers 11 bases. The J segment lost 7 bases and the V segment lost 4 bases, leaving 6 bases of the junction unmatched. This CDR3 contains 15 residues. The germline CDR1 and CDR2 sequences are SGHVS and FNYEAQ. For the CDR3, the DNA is TGTGCCAGCAGCTCGACTAGCGGGATAAGTAATGAGCAGTTCTTC. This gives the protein CASSSTSGISNEQFF.